A single sample is the source of the 5 T cell receptor beta chains below, sequenced in a study of T cell changes during pregnancy in multiple sclerosis. Clones were sequenced by immunoSEQ multiplex PCR, and TCRdb holds only the in-frame ones, with some missing. Of 50,000 or so clones in the sample, more than 85% were seen once. Sample: peripheral blood, taken after pregnancy. The receptor source for this set is a female donor in good health, enrolled as a control in a pregnancy study.

The chain couples TRBV28 to TRBJ1-3; possibly TRBD1 for D (6 bases). V was clipped by 6 bases and J by 0 bases, with 12 bases between them. Germline V gene sequence: CDR1 MDHEN, CDR2 SYDVKM. The CDR3 extends over 15 amino acids. The CDR3 spells CASRRGQRSGNTIYF. CDR3 in DNA: TGTGCCAGCAGGAGAGGACAGCGCTCTGGAAACACCATATATTTT.

The chain links TRBV5-1 to TRBJ1-1; D is unclear. The V gene's germline CDR1 is SGHRS and CDR2 YFSETQ. CDR3 size: 15 residues. Trimming removed 0 bases from V and 1 base from J, with 10 bases in between. This chain's CDR3 is CASSLAGVRNTEAFF. The CDR3, as DNA: TGCGCCAGCAGCTTGGCCGGGGTCCGGAACACTGAAGCTTTCTTT.

The CDR3 bases are TGTGCCAGCAGCCCTACAGGGATGAACACTGAAGCTTTCTTT. The encoded protein is CASSPTGMNTEAFF. J is TRBJ1-1 and V is TRBV5-6, with D perhaps matching TRBD1 (6 bases). V was shortened by 4 bases and J by 0 bases, with 10 bases between the two germline ends. Per the germline V gene, CDR1 is SGHDT and CDR2 is YYEEEE. The CDR3 covers 14 residues.

The chain combines TRBV9 with TRBJ1-1; TRBD1 agrees at 12 bases. Trimming cost V 3 bases and J 10 bases; bases outside gene matches: 16. There are 17 residues in the CDR3. Germline V CDR1 and CDR2: SGDLS, YYNGEE. In DNA form, the CDR3 reads TGTGCCAGCAGCGCCGTCCGGGACAGGGGGCGAGGGAGTCGAGCTTTCTTT. It codes for CASSAVRDRGRGSRAFF. The variable domain in full, with the rest retrieved from reference TRBV9 and TRBJ1-1, is DSGVTQTPKHLITATGQRVTLRCSPRSGDLSVYWYQQSLDQGLQFLIQYYNGEERAKGNILERFSAQQFPDLHSELNLSSLELGDSALYFCASSAVRDRGRGSRAFFGQGTRLTVV.

This chain links TRBV7-2 with TRBJ2-7; TRBD2 agrees at 8 bases. CDR1 is SGHTA, CDR2 FQGNSA, per germline. Losses at the gene ends were 2 bases for V and 6 bases for J; bases not matched to a gene: 6. The CDR3 is made up of 14 amino acids. CDR3 loop: CASSLIIAGREQYF. CDR3 nucleotides: TGTGCCAGCAGCTTAATAATAGCGGGGCGCGAGCAGTACTTC.